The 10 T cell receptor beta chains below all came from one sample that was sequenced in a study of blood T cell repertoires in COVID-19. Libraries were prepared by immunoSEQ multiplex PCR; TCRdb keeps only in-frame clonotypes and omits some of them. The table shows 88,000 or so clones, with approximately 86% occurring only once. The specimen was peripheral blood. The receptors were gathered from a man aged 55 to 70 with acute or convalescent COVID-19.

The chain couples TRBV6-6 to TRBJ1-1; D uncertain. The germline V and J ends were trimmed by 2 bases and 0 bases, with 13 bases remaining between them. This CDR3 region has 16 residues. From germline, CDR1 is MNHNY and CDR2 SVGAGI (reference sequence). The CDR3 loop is CASSYLPPRLNTEAFF. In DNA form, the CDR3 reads TGTGCCAGCAGTTACCTACCACCCCGATTGAACACTGAAGCTTTCTTT.

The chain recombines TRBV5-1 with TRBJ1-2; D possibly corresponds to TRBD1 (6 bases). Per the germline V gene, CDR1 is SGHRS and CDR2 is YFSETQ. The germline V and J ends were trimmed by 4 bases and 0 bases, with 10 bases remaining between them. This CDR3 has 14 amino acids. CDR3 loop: CASSTTGSNYGYTF. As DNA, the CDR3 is TGCGCCAGCAGCACAACAGGGTCTAACTATGGCTACACCTTC. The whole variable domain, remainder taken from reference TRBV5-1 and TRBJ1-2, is KAGVTQTPRYLIKTRGQQVTLSCSPISGHRSVSWYQQTPGQGLQFLFEYFSETQRNKGNFPGRFSGRQFSNSRSEMNVSTLELGDSALYLCASSTTGSNYGYTFGSGTRLTVV.

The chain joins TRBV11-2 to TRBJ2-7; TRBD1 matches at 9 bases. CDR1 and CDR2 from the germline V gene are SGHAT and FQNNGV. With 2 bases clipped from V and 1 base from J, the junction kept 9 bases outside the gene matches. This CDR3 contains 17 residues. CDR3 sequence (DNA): TGTGCCAGCAGCTTAATCCCCACCGGGACAGGGTCCTACGAGCAGTACTTC. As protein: CASSLIPTGTGSYEQYF.

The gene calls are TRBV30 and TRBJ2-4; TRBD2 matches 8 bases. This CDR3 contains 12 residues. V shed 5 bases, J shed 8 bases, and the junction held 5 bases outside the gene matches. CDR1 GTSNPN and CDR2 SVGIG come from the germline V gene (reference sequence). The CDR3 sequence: CAWSRGGDIQYF. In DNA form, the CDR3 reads TGTGCCTGGTCACGGGGGGGCGACATTCAGTACTTC.

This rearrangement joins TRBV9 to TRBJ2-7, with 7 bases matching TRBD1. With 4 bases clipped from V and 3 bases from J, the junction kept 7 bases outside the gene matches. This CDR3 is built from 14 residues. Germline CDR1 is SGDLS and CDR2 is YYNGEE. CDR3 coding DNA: TGTGCCAGCAGCCGAGGGGACAGAAGCTACGAGCAGTACTTC. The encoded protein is CASSRGDRSYEQYF.

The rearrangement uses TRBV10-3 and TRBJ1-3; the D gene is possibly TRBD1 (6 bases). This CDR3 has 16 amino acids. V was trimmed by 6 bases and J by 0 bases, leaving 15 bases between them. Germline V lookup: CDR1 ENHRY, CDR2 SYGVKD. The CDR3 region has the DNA TGTGCCATCAGCCCAACAGGGACCCGCTCTGGAAACACCATATATTTT. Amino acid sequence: CAISPTGTRSGNTIYF.

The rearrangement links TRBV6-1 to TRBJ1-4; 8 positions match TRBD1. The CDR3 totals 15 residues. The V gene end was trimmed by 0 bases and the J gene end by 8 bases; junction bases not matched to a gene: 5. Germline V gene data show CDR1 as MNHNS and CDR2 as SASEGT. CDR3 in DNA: TGTGCCAGCAGTGAAGCAACAGGGGGTGGGGAAAAACTGTTTTTT. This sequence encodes CASSEATGGGEKLFF.

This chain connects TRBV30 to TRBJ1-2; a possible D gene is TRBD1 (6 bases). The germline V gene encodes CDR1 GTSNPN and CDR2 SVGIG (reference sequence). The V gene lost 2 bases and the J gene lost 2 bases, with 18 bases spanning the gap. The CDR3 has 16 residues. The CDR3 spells CAWSQPAGARNYGYTF. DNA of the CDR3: TGTGCCTGGAGTCAACCCGCAGGGGCTCGGAACTATGGCTACACCTTC.

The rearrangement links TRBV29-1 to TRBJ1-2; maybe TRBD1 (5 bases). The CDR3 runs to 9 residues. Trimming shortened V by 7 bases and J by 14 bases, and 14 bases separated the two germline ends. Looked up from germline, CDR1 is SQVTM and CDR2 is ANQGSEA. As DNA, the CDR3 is TGCAGCGACCGGGACTCTGGAACCTTC. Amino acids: CSDRDSGTF.

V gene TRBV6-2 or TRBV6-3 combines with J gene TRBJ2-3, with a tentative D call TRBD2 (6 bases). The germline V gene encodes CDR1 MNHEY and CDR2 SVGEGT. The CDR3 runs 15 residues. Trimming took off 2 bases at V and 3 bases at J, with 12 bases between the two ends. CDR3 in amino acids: CASSYDGGRTDTQYF. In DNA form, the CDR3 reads TGTGCCAGCAGTTACGACGGGGGAAGAACAGATACGCAGTATTTT.